The 16 T cell receptor beta chains in this list originate from one sample, sequenced in a study of patients and donors after allogeneic stem cell transplantation. Via MiXCR, TCRdb re-called the RT-PCR reads, giving one row per CDR3 protein. The table includes about 400,000 distinct CDR3 sequences, roughly 17% detected once. The sample comprised blood, either unsorted or a sorted T cell fraction (not recorded which). Receptors were obtained from a human donor who was either an allogeneic HSCT recipient or a stem cell or donor lymphocyte infusion donor (not recorded which). It is not recorded whose cells these are; they may come from a transplant donor.

The chain is built from TRBV7-2 and TRBJ1-2; D ambiguous. V gave up 1 base and J gave up 5 bases, with 17 bases separating them. The CDR3 contains 16 residues. Per the germline V gene, CDR1 is SGHTA and CDR2 is FQGNSA. This chain's CDR3 is CASSLVGRPLLYGYTF. CDR3 DNA sequence: TGTGCCAGCAGCTTAGTCGGGCGCCCCCTCCTTTATGGCTACACCTTC.

This clonotype was observed a few times. The CDR3 DNA sequence: TGTGCCAGCAGTCTGCGACAGGGGAGGGACGAGCAGTACTTC. Residues: CASSLRQGRDEQYF. The chain couples TRBV27 to TRBJ2-7; D perhaps matches TRBD1 (8 bases). The CDR3 consists of 14 residues. The V gene lost 5 bases and the J gene lost 5 bases, with 16 bases spanning the gap. CDR1 is MNHEY, CDR2 SMNVEV, per germline (reference sequence).

This clonotype was picked up a small number of times. This rearrangement joins TRBV6-2 or TRBV6-3 to TRBJ2-7; 9 nucleotides agree with TRBD1. CDR3 size: 13 residues. CDR1 MNHEY and CDR2 SVGEGT come from the germline V gene. Unmatched junction bases numbered 13, after V lost 8 bases and J lost 11 bases. The CDR3 is CASVGGTGRSEYF. The CDR3 coding sequence is TGTGCCAGCGTTGGCGGGACAGGGAGGTCGGAGTACTTC.

This clonotype has ten or more counts. J is TRBJ1-4 and V is TRBV7-9; the D is unclear. Germline V gene lookup returns CDR1 SEHNR and CDR2 FQNEAQ (reference sequence). CDR3 size: 16 residues. Trimming removed 0 bases at V and 5 bases at J, with 13 bases between. The DNA of the CDR3 is TGTGCCAGCAGCTTAGCCGGTGGACGGTTCAATGAAAAACTGTTTTTT. This encodes CASSLAGGRFNEKLFF.

Only a few counts were recorded for this clonotype. The gene calls are TRBV7-9 and TRBJ2-1; 9 bases match TRBD1. V dropped 0 bases and J dropped 7; count of bases not matched to a gene: 10. The CDR3 extends over 17 amino acids. Germline loops: CDR1 SEHNR, CDR2 FQNEAQ (reference sequence). The chain's CDR3 is CASSLAAGTGPRNEQFF. For the CDR3, the DNA is TGTGCCAGCAGCTTAGCTGCGGGGACAGGGCCTCGGAATGAGCAGTTCTTC.

The genes are TRBV6-1 and TRBJ2-5; TRBD1 might be the D (6 bases). The CDR3 extends over 13 amino acids. The germline gives CDR1 MNHNS, CDR2 SASEGT. V dropped 6 bases and J dropped 4 bases, with 12 bases sitting between them. The CDR3 protein is CASSNRAGETQYF. The DNA of the CDR3 is TGTGCCAGCAGCAACAGGGCGGGAGAGACCCAGTACTTC.

V gene TRBV4-1 combines with J gene TRBJ2-7; D gene ambiguous. CDR3 length: 15 residues. The V end lost 0 bases, the J end lost 2 bases, and 11 bases lay between the germline ends. Germline CDR1 MGHRA, CDR2 YSYEKL. The CDR3 here is CASSQDARTPYEQYF. The CDR3 DNA sequence: TGCGCCAGCAGCCAAGATGCCCGGACCCCCTACGAGCAGTACTTC.

J is TRBJ2-3 and V is TRBV3-1, with 8 positions matching TRBD2. Germline CDR1 reads LGHDT; CDR2 reads YNNKEL (reference sequence). With 5 bases clipped from V and 4 bases from J, the junction kept 5 bases outside the gene matches. The CDR3 consists of 14 residues. The chain's CDR3 is CASSVRGGSDTQYF. The DNA for the CDR3 is TGTGCCAGCAGCGTCCGGGGGGGGTCAGATACGCAGTATTTT.

The chain recombines TRBV4-2 with TRBJ1-5; TRBD1 aligns across 8 bases. V trimming: 0 bases; J trimming: 1 base; junction bases outside the gene matches: 2. CDR1 is LGHNA, CDR2 YNFKEQ, per germline. The CDR3 totals 16 residues. The CDR3 reads CASSQDDRGSNQPQHF. In DNA form, the CDR3 reads TGTGCCAGCAGCCAAGACGACAGGGGAAGCAATCAGCCCCAGCATTTT.

This clonotype was detected only a few times. V usage is TRBV2 and J usage is TRBJ2-1; 9 bases map to TRBD2. This CDR3 spans 14 amino acids. V dropped 6 bases and J dropped 7; count of bases not matched to a gene: 7. Germline assignment: CDR1 SNHLY and CDR2 FYNNEI. The CDR3 nucleotides are TGTGCCAGCAGCCCTTTGGGACTAGCAAATGAGCAGTTCTTC. It encodes CASSPLGLANEQFF.

The gene calls are TRBV29-1 and TRBJ2-2; D gene unclear. The CDR3 contains 12 residues. CDR1 is SQVTM, CDR2 ANQGSEA, per germline. Between the trimmed V and J ends, which lost 2 bases and 5 bases, there was a span of 6 bases. For the CDR3, the DNA is TGCAGCGTTGAATGGCAGACCGGGGAGCTGTTTTTT. Protein product: CSVEWQTGELFF.

This sequence joins TRBV25-1 and TRBJ2-7; D is undetermined. This CDR3 is built from 12 residues. The germline CDR1 and CDR2 sequences are MGHDK and SYGVNS. V lost 6 bases and J 6 bases, leaving 12 bases between the germline ends. CDR3 nucleotides: TGTGCCAGCAGAAAAAGGAGTATCGAGCAGTACTTC. It translates to CASRKRSIEQYF.

This clonotype occurred a few times. The chain employs TRBV12-3 or TRBV12-4 and TRBJ1-3; D uncertain. The CDR3 is 15 residues long. V was clipped by 3 bases and J by 4 bases, with 13 bases between them. CDR3 in amino acids: CASSFRAIVGNTIYF. The CDR3, as DNA: TGTGCCAGCAGTTTCCGGGCCATAGTAGGAAACACCATATATTTT.

This clonotype was observed a few times. The chain employs TRBV2 and TRBJ2-1; D is unclear. The CDR3 is 15 residues long. CDR1 and CDR2 from the germline V gene are SNHLY and FYNNEI. V was trimmed by 6 bases and J by 4 bases, leaving 16 bases between them. The CDR3 DNA reads TGTGCCAGCAGGGAACGCACGTCAGATTACAATGAGCAGTTCTTC. It encodes CASRERTSDYNEQFF.

CDR3: CASSDGYSGNIYF. The CDR3 DNA reads TGCGCCAGCTCGGACGGCTACTCTGGAAACATATATTTT. V gene TRBV5-1 combines with J gene TRBJ1-3; D unresolved. From germline, CDR1 is SGHRS and CDR2 YFSETQ. V was trimmed by 7 bases and J by 12 bases, leaving 20 bases between them. This CDR3 has 13 residues.

This clonotype was counted only a few times. The chain couples TRBV12-3 or TRBV12-4 to TRBJ1-1, with D possibly being TRBD1 (6 bases). CDR3 length equals 15 residues. V was pared by 5 bases and J by 1 base, with 14 bases between. Here the CDR3 reads CASSAHRQANTEAFF. In DNA form, the CDR3 reads TGTGCCAGCAGTGCCCATCGACAGGCGAACACTGAAGCTTTCTTT.